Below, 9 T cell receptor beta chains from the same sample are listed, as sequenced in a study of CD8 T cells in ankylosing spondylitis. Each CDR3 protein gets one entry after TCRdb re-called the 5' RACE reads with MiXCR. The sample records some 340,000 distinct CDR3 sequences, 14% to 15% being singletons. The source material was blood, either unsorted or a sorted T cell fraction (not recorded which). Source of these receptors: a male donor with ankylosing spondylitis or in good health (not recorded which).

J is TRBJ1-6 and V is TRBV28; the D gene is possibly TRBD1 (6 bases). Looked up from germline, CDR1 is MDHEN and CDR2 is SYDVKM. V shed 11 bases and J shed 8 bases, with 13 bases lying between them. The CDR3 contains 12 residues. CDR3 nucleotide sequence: TGTGCCGTACAGGGTACGGATTCACCCCTCCACTTT. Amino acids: CAVQGTDSPLHF.

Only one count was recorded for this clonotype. The CDR3 spells CSATRERPDTQYF. In DNA form, the CDR3 reads TGCAGTGCTACGCGGGAGCGGCCAGATACGCAGTATTTT. V and J are TRBV20-1 and TRBJ2-3; 7 bases agree with TRBD2. With 4 bases clipped from V and 4 bases from J, the junction kept 5 bases outside the gene matches. Germline V gives CDR1 DFQATT, CDR2 SNEGSKA (reference sequence). The CDR3 length is 13 residues.

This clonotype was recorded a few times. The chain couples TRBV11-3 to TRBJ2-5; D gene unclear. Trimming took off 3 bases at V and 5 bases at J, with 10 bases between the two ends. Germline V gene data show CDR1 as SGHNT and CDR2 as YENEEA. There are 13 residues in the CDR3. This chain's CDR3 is CASSLGSRETQYF. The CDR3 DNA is TGTGCCAGCAGCTTGGGGTCCCGGGAGACCCAGTACTTC.

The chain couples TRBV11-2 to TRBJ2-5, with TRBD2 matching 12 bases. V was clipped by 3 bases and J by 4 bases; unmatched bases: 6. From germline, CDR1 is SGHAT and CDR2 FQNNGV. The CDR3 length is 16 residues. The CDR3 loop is CASSFRLAGALETQYF. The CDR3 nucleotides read TGTGCCAGCAGCTTTAGACTAGCGGGAGCCCTAGAGACCCAGTACTTC.

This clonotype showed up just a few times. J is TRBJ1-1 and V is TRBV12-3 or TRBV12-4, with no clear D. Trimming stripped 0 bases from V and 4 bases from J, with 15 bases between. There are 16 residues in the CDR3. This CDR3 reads CASSLAKRLLGTEAFF. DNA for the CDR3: TGTGCCAGCAGTTTAGCGAAAAGGTTGTTGGGCACTGAAGCTTTCTTT.

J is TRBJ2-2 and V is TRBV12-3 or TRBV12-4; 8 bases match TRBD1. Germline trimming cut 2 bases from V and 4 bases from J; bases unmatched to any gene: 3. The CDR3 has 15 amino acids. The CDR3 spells CASSLWTGFTGELFF. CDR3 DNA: TGTGCCAGCAGTTTATGGACAGGGTTCACCGGGGAGCTGTTTTTT.

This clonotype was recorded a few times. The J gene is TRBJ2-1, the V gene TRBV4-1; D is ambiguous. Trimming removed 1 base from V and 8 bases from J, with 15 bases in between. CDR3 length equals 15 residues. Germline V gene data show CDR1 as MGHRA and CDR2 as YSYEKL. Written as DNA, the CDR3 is TGCGCCAGCAGCCAAGGGGAAACCGTAGGAGATGAGCAGTTCTTC. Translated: CASSQGETVGDEQFF.

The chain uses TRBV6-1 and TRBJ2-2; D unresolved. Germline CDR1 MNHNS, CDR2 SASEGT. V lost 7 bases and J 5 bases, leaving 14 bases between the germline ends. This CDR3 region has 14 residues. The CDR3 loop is CASTSVWRTGELFF. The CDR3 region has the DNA TGTGCCAGCACGAGTGTTTGGAGAACCGGGGAGCTGTTTTTT.

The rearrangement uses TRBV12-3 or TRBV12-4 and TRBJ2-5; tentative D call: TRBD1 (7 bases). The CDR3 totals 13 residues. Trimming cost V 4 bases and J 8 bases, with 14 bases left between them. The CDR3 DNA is TGTGCCAGCAGTTCCGGCAGGGGGGTCACCCAGTACTTC. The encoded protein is CASSSGRGVTQYF.